Shown below are 32 T cell receptor beta chains from a single sample sequenced in a study of blood T cell repertoires in COVID-19. Profiled with immunoSEQ multiplex PCR; TCRdb holds only in-frame clones, not every one. The sample shows 250,000 to 300,000 clones, around 87% of them seen only once. Sequences were obtained from peripheral blood. The receptors shown here come from a woman in her forties or fifties who had recovered from COVID-19.

This sequence joins TRBV9 and TRBJ1-2; D is ambiguous. V gave up 4 bases and J gave up 2 bases, with 3 bases separating them. The length of the CDR3 is 11 residues. Germline V gene lookup returns CDR1 SGDLS and CDR2 YYNGEE. CDR3 in DNA: TGTGCCAGCAGCTCAAACTATGGCTACACCTTC. Its protein is CASSSNYGYTF.

V is TRBV6-2 or TRBV6-3 and J is TRBJ2-1, with 9 bases fitting TRBD1. Germline-derived CDR1 and CDR2 are MNHEY and SVGEGT. V lost 4 bases and J lost 4; bases outside the gene matches: 8. The CDR3 contains 16 residues. CDR3: CASSSRSTGGYNEQFF. The CDR3 bases are TGTGCCAGCAGTTCCCGATCGACAGGGGGATACAATGAGCAGTTCTTC.

The chain is built from TRBV7-9 and TRBJ1-1; tentatively, D is TRBD1 (6 bases). With 10 bases removed from V and 4 bases from J, the gap between germline ends came to 22 bases. In germline, CDR1 is SEHNR, CDR2 FQNEAQ (reference sequence). The CDR3 length is 15 residues. CDR3 coding DNA: TGTGCCACCTCCCTCACTGGGCAGGGGAGCACTGAAGCTTTCTTT. Residues: CATSLTGQGSTEAFF.

This clone was seen a handful of times. V usage is TRBV27 and J usage is TRBJ2-7; D might be TRBD2 (6 bases). The V gene lost 10 bases and the J gene lost 3 bases, with 16 bases spanning the gap. This CDR3 region has 13 residues. CDR1 is MNHEY, CDR2 SMNVEV, per germline (reference sequence). CDR3 in amino acids: CATYGGVYYEQYF. Here the CDR3 DNA reads TGTGCCACCTACGGAGGGGTCTACTACGAGCAGTACTTC.

This chain connects TRBV9 to TRBJ2-5; 7 bases are a match to TRBD2. Trimming took 0 bases from V and 5 from J; bases not matched to a gene: 10. The CDR3 is 16 residues long. Germline-derived CDR1 and CDR2 are SGDLS and YYNGEE. This CDR3 reads CASSVDSTGGSETQYF. Here the CDR3 DNA reads TGTGCCAGCAGCGTAGATTCGACGGGAGGCAGTGAGACCCAGTACTTC.

This chain links TRBV27 with TRBJ2-7; possible D gene TRBD1, 5 bases. V was pared by 6 bases and J by 3 bases, with 9 bases between. Looked up from germline, CDR1 is MNHEY and CDR2 is SMNVEV (reference sequence). This CDR3 is built from 12 residues. CDR3 residues: CASRTDNYEQYF. The CDR3 nucleotides are TGTGCCAGCAGAACGGACAACTACGAGCAGTACTTC.

V gene TRBV19 combines with J gene TRBJ2-5, with D perhaps TRBD2 (6 bases). The ends were cut back, 5 bases at V and 5 bases at J, with 15 bases in the middle. The CDR3 length is 14 residues. Germline V lookup: CDR1 LNHDA, CDR2 SQIVND (reference sequence). CDR3 protein: CASSWPGRWETQYF. The CDR3, as DNA: TGTGCCAGTAGTTGGCCAGGGAGGTGGGAGACCCAGTACTTC.

The chain links TRBV7-6 to TRBJ2-6; TRBD1 matches 8 bases. The CDR3 runs 17 residues. V shed 4 bases and J 1 base; nucleotides not matched to a gene: 6. Germline V gives CDR1 SGHVS, CDR2 FNYEAQ. The chain's CDR3 is CASSSGQGASGANVLTF. Written as DNA, the CDR3 is TGTGCCAGCAGCTCCGGGCAGGGGGCTTCTGGGGCCAACGTCCTGACTTTC.

The chain uses TRBV9 and TRBJ2-1; 7 bases match TRBD2. In germline, CDR1 is SGDLS, CDR2 YYNGEE. V shed 3 bases, J shed 4 bases, and the junction held 7 bases outside the gene matches. CDR3 length: 15 amino acids. The CDR3 region has the DNA TGTGCCAGCAGCGGAGCTAGCGGCCTATACAATGAGCAGTTCTTC. Protein sequence: CASSGASGLYNEQFF. Full variable domain (outside the CDR3, taken from reference TRBV9 and TRBJ2-1): DSGVTQTPKHLITATGQRVTLRCSPRSGDLSVYWYQQSLDQGLQFLIQYYNGEERAKGNILERFSAQQFPDLHSELNLSSLELGDSALYFCASSGASGLYNEQFFGPGTRLTVL.

The CDR3 spells CASSLVGRVWTEAFF. The DNA for the CDR3 is TGTGCCAGCAGTTTAGTCGGGAGGGTCTGGACTGAAGCTTTCTTT. This chain joins TRBV27 and TRBJ1-1; the D is unclear. V was clipped by 2 bases and J by 5 bases, with 15 bases between them. The CDR3 extends over 15 amino acids. Germline CDR1 is MNHEY and CDR2 is SMNVEV (reference sequence).

The chain carries TRBV28 and TRBJ1-5; TRBD1 matches 9 bases. Germline V CDR1 and CDR2: MDHEN, SYDVKM. The V and J ends lost 5 bases and 6 bases, in that order; junction bases with no gene match: 8. This CDR3 contains 15 residues. CDR3 protein: CASSPSTGGAQPQHF. The CDR3 DNA sequence: TGTGCCAGCAGTCCCTCGACAGGGGGGGCTCAGCCCCAGCATTTT.

CDR3 residues: CASSQNSVGRREGQDTQYF. CDR3 coding DNA: TGCGCCAGCAGCCAGAATTCCGTGGGACGGCGGGAGGGCCAAGATACGCAGTATTTT. The rearrangement uses TRBV4-3 and TRBJ2-3; 9 positions agree with TRBD2. V was clipped by 3 bases and J by 5 bases; unmatched bases: 18. The length of the CDR3 is 19 residues. Looked up from germline, CDR1 is LGHNA and CDR2 is YSLEER.

V and J are TRBV15 and TRBJ2-1; D unresolved. The germline V and J ends were trimmed by 4 bases and 9 bases, with 16 bases remaining between them. This CDR3 is 14 amino acids long. The germline gives CDR1 LNHNV, CDR2 YYDKDF (reference sequence). The CDR3 spells CATSKRLDGSEQFF. The CDR3 DNA follows: TGTGCCACCAGCAAGAGACTCGACGGGTCTGAGCAGTTCTTC. Together with reference TRBV15 and TRBJ2-1, the CDR3 gives the full variable domain: DAMVIQNPRYQVTQFGKPVTLSCSQTLNHNVMYWYQQKSSQAPKLLFHYYDKDFNNEADTPDNFQSRRPNTSFCFLDIRSPGLGDTAMYLCATSKRLDGSEQFFGPGTRLTVL.

This rearrangement joins TRBV11-2 to TRBJ2-2; the match to TRBD1 covers 7 bases. The CDR3 spans 16 residues. J lost 6 bases, V lost 6 bases, and 13 bases had no gene match. The germline CDR1 and CDR2 sequences are SGHAT and FQNNGV. The CDR3 DNA reads as TGTGCCAGCAGGAGCACAGGGGTCATAGGGGCCGGGGAGCTGTTTTTT. It translates to CASRSTGVIGAGELFF.

The chain combines TRBV5-4 with TRBJ1-6; TRBD1 aligns across 7 bases. V lost 2 bases, J lost 7 bases, and 6 bases stayed unmatched. The germline gives CDR1 SGHNT, CDR2 YYREEE (reference sequence). This CDR3 contains 15 residues. Here the CDR3 reads CASSLLTGRNSPLHF. DNA of the CDR3: TGTGCCAGCAGCTTACTGACAGGGAGGAATTCACCCCTCCACTTT.

The CDR3 here is CASSYRQATSNQPQHF. CDR3 sequence (DNA): TGTGCCAGCAGTTACAGGCAGGCGACTAGCAATCAGCCCCAGCATTTT. The V call is TRBV6-2 or TRBV6-3, the J call TRBJ1-5; no definite D call. Germline CDR1 reads MNHEY; CDR2 reads SVGEGT. The CDR3 length is 16 residues. The V gene lost 2 bases and the J gene lost 0 bases, with 11 bases spanning the gap.

As DNA, the CDR3 is TGTGCTAGTGGGACAGGCTTGGGGGAGCAGTACTTC. Translation gives CASGTGLGEQYF. The chain is built from TRBV12-5 and TRBJ2-7; tentative D call: TRBD1 (6 bases). The CDR3 is made up of 12 amino acids. Germline CDR1 is LGHNT and CDR2 is FRNRAP. Trimming removed 6 bases at V and 7 bases at J, with 13 bases between.

The J gene is TRBJ2-7, the V gene TRBV6-6; D call uncertain. CDR3 length: 14 amino acids. V lost 2 bases and J 3 bases, leaving 11 bases between the germline ends. Germline V gives CDR1 MNHNY, CDR2 SVGAGI (reference sequence). CDR3 in DNA: TGTGCCAGCAGTTACAATAAGAGAGACTACGAGCAGTACTTC. Protein product: CASSYNKRDYEQYF.

This chain links TRBV9 with TRBJ1-6, with D uncertain. The CDR3 has 14 residues. In germline, CDR1 is SGDLS, CDR2 YYNGEE. Deletions cut 1 base from V and 10 bases from J, with 12 bases between. The CDR3 loop is CASSVTGRGSPLHF. The CDR3 coding sequence is TGTGCCAGCAGCGTAACGGGCAGAGGGTCACCCCTCCACTTT.

CDR3 coding DNA: TGTGCCAGCAGCTTGGAACTAGCGTACCCCGAGACCCAGTACTTC. It encodes CASSLELAYPETQYF. This chain links TRBV5-6 with TRBJ2-5; 7 bases match TRBD2. The V gene's germline CDR1 is SGHDT and CDR2 YYEEEE. The CDR3 spans 15 residues. After removal of 0 bases from V and 5 bases from J, the junction contained 7 bases not matched to a gene.

The chain links TRBV7-2 to TRBJ2-3, with TRBD2 matching over 7 bases. This CDR3 contains 15 residues. Per the germline V gene, CDR1 is SGHTA and CDR2 is FQGNSA. V was clipped by 0 bases and J by 4 bases; unmatched bases: 4. CDR3 sequence reads: CASSLAGGRSDTQYF. CDR3 nucleotides: TGTGCCAGCAGCTTAGCGGGCGGGAGATCAGATACGCAGTATTTT.

The chain couples TRBV13 to TRBJ1-5; a weak D match, TRBD1 (6 bases). Germline V gene data show CDR1 as PRHDT and CDR2 as FYEKMQ (reference sequence). Trimming took 1 base from V and 7 from J, leaving 14 bases between them. CDR3 size: 15 residues. CDR3 in DNA: TGTGCCAGCAGCTTAGCAGGGGAAGGTCGCCAGCCCCAGCATTTT. This encodes CASSLAGEGRQPQHF.

Concerning this clone itself: The sample contains more than one DNA sequence encoding this CDR3. The chain couples TRBV30 to TRBJ1-2, with a tentative D call TRBD1 (6 bases). The germline gives CDR1 GTSNPN, CDR2 SVGIG (reference sequence). There are 13 residues in the CDR3. V shed 0 bases and J shed 4 bases, with 9 bases lying between them. DNA of the CDR3: TGTGCCTGGAGTGTAGGCAGGGGCTATGGCTACACCTTC. Its translation: CAWSVGRGYGYTF.

The chain combines TRBV6-2 or TRBV6-3 with TRBJ2-1, with TRBD1 matching over 8 bases. J gave up 2 bases and V 6 bases, and 12 bases lay outside the gene matches. This CDR3 spans 17 amino acids. CDR1 is MNHEY, CDR2 SVGEGT, per germline. CDR3 region: CASSSFRTGKTYNEQFF. DNA for the CDR3: TGTGCCAGCAGCTCTTTCCGGACAGGGAAAACCTACAATGAGCAGTTCTTC.

This clone was detected many times. The gene calls are TRBV28 and TRBJ1-2; D remains ambiguous. V was pared by 1 base and J by 1 base, with 10 bases between. The CDR3 spans 15 residues. Germline V gene data show CDR1 as MDHEN and CDR2 as SYDVKM. The CDR3 protein is CASSLSLRYNYGYTF. The CDR3 DNA reads as TGTGCCAGCAGTTTATCTCTGCGATATAACTATGGCTACACCTTC.

The V call is TRBV7-2, the J call TRBJ1-2; 9 bases align to TRBD1. The CDR3 totals 17 residues. Losses at the gene ends were 5 bases for V and 4 bases for J; bases not matched to a gene: 14. Germline CDR1 and CDR2: SGHTA and FQGNSA. The CDR3 reads CASSPGQGRLLRYGYTF. CDR3 sequence (DNA): TGTGCCAGCAGCCCTGGACAGGGGCGGCTCCTACGCTATGGCTACACCTTC.

The CDR3 here is CAWSSDGGPLAYGYTF. The DNA for the CDR3 is TGTGCCTGGAGCTCGGATGGGGGCCCCCTGGCCTATGGCTACACCTTC. The chain employs TRBV30 and TRBJ1-2, with D possibly TRBD1 on 6 matching bases. The CDR3 loop spans 16 amino acids. Between the trimmed V and J ends, which lost 3 bases and 4 bases, there was a span of 21 bases. In germline, CDR1 is GTSNPN, CDR2 SVGIG (reference sequence).

Here the CDR3 reads CATSLGGDTQYF. The CDR3, as DNA: TGTGCCACCAGCCTCGGAGGGGATACGCAGTATTTT. The chain has TRBV15 and TRBJ2-3; TRBD2 might be the D (6 bases). The CDR3 extends over 12 amino acids. With 5 bases removed from V and 6 bases from J, the gap between germline ends came to 9 bases. The germline V gene encodes CDR1 LNHNV and CDR2 YYDKDF (reference sequence).

This rearrangement joins TRBV7-2 to TRBJ2-7; D is undetermined. Germline values: CDR1 SGHTA, CDR2 FQGNSA. This CDR3 comprises 12 residues. V was cut by 1 base and J by 3 bases, with 4 bases left in between. The CDR3 nucleotides read TGTGCCAGCAGCTTAGTTATCTACGAGCAGTACTTC. Amino acids: CASSLVIYEQYF.

The chain has TRBV24-1 and TRBJ2-1; 10 bases are shared with TRBD1. The J segment lost 5 bases and the V segment lost 3 bases, leaving 3 bases of the junction unmatched. The CDR3 consists of 15 residues. CDR1 is KGHDR, CDR2 SFDVKD, per germline. CDR3 sequence (DNA): TGTGCCACCAGTGATCCCGGACAGGGGGACAATGAGCAGTTCTTC. It codes for CATSDPGQGDNEQFF.

The chain joins TRBV5-1 to TRBJ1-2; D not certain. Per the germline V gene, CDR1 is SGHRS and CDR2 is YFSETQ. The CDR3 loop spans 12 amino acids. Trimming cost V 4 bases and J 7 bases, with 11 bases left between them. The CDR3: CASSAGGSGYTF. The CDR3 DNA follows: TGCGCCAGCAGCGCGGGAGGGTCTGGCTACACCTTC.

V and J are TRBV27 and TRBJ2-1; D call uncertain. The ends were cut back, 6 bases at V and 2 bases at J, with 8 bases in the middle. The length of the CDR3 is 13 residues. CDR1 is MNHEY and CDR2 is SMNVEV in the germline V gene (reference sequence). The CDR3 nucleotides are TGTGCCAGCAGAGAGTTACCCTACAATGAGCAGTTCTTC. Translated, it gives CASRELPYNEQFF.